The entry below describes one T cell receptor beta chain. The sample belongs to a study of control samples from healthy donors and cancer patients. This table comes from immunoSEQ multiplex PCR, and its TCRdb copy is limited to in-frame clones, with some not included. The sample has about 130,000 clones; roughly 90% are singletons. Trimming stripped 2 bases from V and 4 bases from J, with 8 bases between. Germline V gene sequence: CDR1 MDHEN, CDR2 SYDVKM. The CDR3 spans 13 residues. Sequencing was carried out using blood. The rearrangement joins TRBV28 to TRBJ1-1, with D possibly matching TRBD1 (5 bases). The receptor was derived from a young man in good health. CDR3 nucleotide sequence: TGTGCCAGCAGTTTAAAGGGGAGCACTGAAGCTTTCTTT. It encodes CASSLKGSTEAFF.